This T cell receptor (beta chain) emerged from a study of T cell repertoires in cytomegalovirus infection. Regarding this clonotype: The antigen is unknown.

Notes on the study in general: There were carriers of CMV plus the relevant HLA, and cumulative public TCR beta family frequency identified them. Clonotype analysis showed dominance of the ex vivo response by HLA-C-restricted CMV-specific TCR beta clonotypes.

Via MiXCR, TCRdb re-called the reads, giving one row per CDR3 protein. This table holds under 800,000 distinct CDR3 sequences, 20% to 25% found once. The germline CDR1 and CDR2 sequences are LGHNA and YNFKEQ. This CDR3 comprises 16 residues. V lost 2 bases to trimming and J lost 0 bases, with 10 bases between them. The TCR originated in a human donor in good health (CMV status not recorded). Some clones in this sample may be carry-over from other donors' samples. The gene calls are TRBV4-2 and TRBJ2-2, with unresolved D. Sample: CD8+ T cells from PBMCs. The CDR3 loop is CASSQRNVPNTGELFF. CDR3 bases: TGTGCCAGCAGCCAAAGGAACGTCCCGAACACCGGGGAGCTGTTTTTT.